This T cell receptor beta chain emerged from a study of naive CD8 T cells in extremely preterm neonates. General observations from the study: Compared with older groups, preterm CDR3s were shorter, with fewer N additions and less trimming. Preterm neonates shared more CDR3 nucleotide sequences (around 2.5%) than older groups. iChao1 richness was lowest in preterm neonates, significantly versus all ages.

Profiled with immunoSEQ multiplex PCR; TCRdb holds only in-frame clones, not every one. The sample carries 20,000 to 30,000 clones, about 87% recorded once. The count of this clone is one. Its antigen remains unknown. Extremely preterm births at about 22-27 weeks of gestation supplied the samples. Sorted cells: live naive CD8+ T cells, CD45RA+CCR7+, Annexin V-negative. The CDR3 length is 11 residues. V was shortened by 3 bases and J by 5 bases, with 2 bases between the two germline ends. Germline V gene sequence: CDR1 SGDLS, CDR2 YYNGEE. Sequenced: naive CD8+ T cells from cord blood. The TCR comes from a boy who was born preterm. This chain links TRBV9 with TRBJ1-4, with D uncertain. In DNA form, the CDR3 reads TGTGCCAGCAGCGACAATGAAAAACTGTTTTTT. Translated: CASSDNEKLFF.